This T cell receptor beta chain comes out of a study of molecular identifiers for immune sequencing clone quantification. About this clonotype: Its target is unknown.

The CDR3 sequence is 16 residues long. Germline V gives CDR1 SGDLS, CDR2 YYNGEE. Trimming removed 0 bases from V and 4 bases from J; junction bases left unmatched: 7. Previously described methods and listed TCR primers were employed for the bulk TCR libraries. Each CDR3 protein is one row after TCRdb ran MiXCR on the PCR reads. The sample includes 400,000 to 600,000 distinct CDR3 sequences, around 23% of them seen just once. Study outcomes and limitations: Barcodes shared by identical TCR molecules could lead to underestimated sizes of highly expanded clones.

The sample comprised naive CD8+ T cells from blood, with Jurkat cell RNA spiked in. This sample's subset: FACS-sorted CD8+CD4-CCR7+CD45RA+ naive T cells. The J gene is TRBJ2-3, the V gene TRBV9; 8 bases line up with TRBD2. The sequence came from a human donor in good health. Some libraries in this study had Jurkat cell RNA spiked in. As DNA, the CDR3 is TGTGCCAGCAGCGTAGGGAGCGGGAGTACCGCAGATACGCAGTATTTT. This encodes CASSVGSGSTADTQYF. The variable domain in full, completed from reference TRBV9 and TRBJ2-3, reads DSGVTQTPKHLITATGQRVTLRCSPRSGDLSVYWYQQSLDQGLQFLIQYYNGEERAKGNILERFSAQQFPDLHSELNLSSLELGDSALYFCASSVGSGSTADTQYFGPGTRLTVL.